This T cell receptor beta chain stems from a study of blood T cell repertoires in COVID-19. Looking at the study overall: Samples of COVID-19 (acute and convalescent) were obtained from the United States, Italy and Spain. T cells, B-cell-depleted T cells, or PBMCs supplied cDNA or gDNA.

Libraries were prepared by immunoSEQ multiplex PCR; TCRdb keeps only in-frame clonotypes and omits some of them. The sample includes fewer than 80,000 clones, about 88% of them seen just once. V was pared by 2 bases and J by 7 bases, with 6 bases between. The CDR3 totals 12 residues. Germline CDR1 is SEHNR and CDR2 is FQNEAQ (reference sequence). The chain employs TRBV7-9 and TRBJ1-5; D remains ambiguous. The sample taken for sequencing was peripheral blood. This TCR came from a man aged 70-80 years with acute or convalescent COVID-19. The CDR3 spells CASSLSWQPQHF. CDR3 DNA sequence: TGTGCCAGCAGCTTAAGCTGGCAGCCCCAGCATTTT.